The 17 T cell receptor beta chains given below trace back to one sample, sequenced in a study of a mutant IDH1 vaccine in newly diagnosed glioma. Described time point: week 23, last vaccination. With topical imiquimod, each dose of the vaccine consisted of 300 ug of mutant IDH1 20-mer peptide. No antigens are known for them. Only in-frame clones appear in the TCRdb table, and some are missing; sequencing was by immunoSEQ multiplex PCR. This sample yields about 29,000 clones, of which more than 70% are seen a single time; 7.5% to 9.5% belongs to the top ten. The specimen was PBMCs, collected from a glioma patient whose treatment included an IDH1 peptide vaccine. The receptors shown here come from a young woman with glioma.

This clone is deemed medium-sized. The chain has TRBV11-1 and TRBJ2-2; 9 bases line up with TRBD1. From germline, CDR1 is SGHAT and CDR2 FQDESV (reference sequence). This CDR3 has 15 amino acids. The junction had 3 bases not matched to a gene; V was cut back by 1 base and J by 6 bases. CDR3 in DNA: TGTGCCAGCAGCTTAGGACAGGGGGTCCCCGGGGAGCTGTTTTTT. It specifies CASSLGQGVPGELFF.

This rearrangement joins TRBV5-6 to TRBJ1-3; 9 positions agree with TRBD1. Germline assignment: CDR1 SGHDT and CDR2 YYEEEE. The length of the CDR3 is 15 residues. V shed 3 bases, J shed 4 bases, and the junction held 5 bases outside the gene matches. CDR3: CASSYRGQGGNTIYF. In DNA, the CDR3 is TGTGCCAGCAGCTACAGGGGGCAAGGAGGAAACACCATATATTTT.

The chain carries TRBV16 and TRBJ1-1; TRBD1 agrees at 7 bases. The CDR3 sequence is 14 residues long. With 4 bases clipped from V and 7 bases from J, the junction kept 9 bases outside the gene matches. Germline lookup yields CDR1 KGHSY and CDR2 FQNENV. The CDR3 loop reads CASSPGGGGIEAFF. For the CDR3, the DNA is TGTGCCAGCAGCCCCGGGGGAGGGGGCATTGAAGCTTTCTTT.

The chain recombines TRBV5-6 with TRBJ1-2, with a weak D call TRBD1 (5 bases). Germline V gene data show CDR1 as SGHDT and CDR2 as YYEEEE. V was shortened by 1 base and J by 1 base, with 14 bases between the two germline ends. There are 16 residues in the CDR3. CDR3 in amino acids: CASSLRRQIFNYGYTF. CDR3 bases: TGTGCCAGCAGCTTGAGGAGACAGATATTTAACTATGGCTACACCTTC.

This clone was counted only a few times. The CDR3 DNA sequence: TGTGCCAGCAGCCCACAATCGGGGCTGGGGCATGCTTTCTTT. Its translation is CASSPQSGLGHAFF. This chain links TRBV7-9 with TRBJ1-1; weak D call: TRBD1 (5 bases). The CDR3 extends over 14 amino acids. Trimming removed 5 bases at V and 11 bases at J, with 21 bases between. Germline assignment: CDR1 SEHNR and CDR2 FQNEAQ (reference sequence).

The chain combines TRBV6-5 with TRBJ1-3, with 7 positions matching TRBD1. CDR3 length: 13 residues. From germline, CDR1 is MNHEY and CDR2 SVGAGI. V lost 6 bases, J lost 5 bases, and 4 bases stayed unmatched. The CDR3 DNA follows: TGTGCCAGCAGGGGGACAGCCCGAAACACCATATATTTT. Translation: CASRGTARNTIYF.

V gene TRBV4-2 combines with J gene TRBJ1-5; D not certain. This CDR3 comprises 13 residues. The V end lost 0 bases, the J end lost 6 bases, and 6 bases lay between the germline ends. The germline gives CDR1 LGHNA, CDR2 YNFKEQ. For the CDR3, the DNA is TGTGCCAGCAGCCAAGATTGGGGTCAGCCCCAGCATTTT. Amino acids: CASSQDWGQPQHF.

The V call is TRBV7-2, the J call TRBJ2-5; D is unclear. Germline CDR1 SGHTA, CDR2 FQGNSA. The CDR3 is 12 residues long. Trimming cost V 3 bases and J 5 bases, with 7 bases left between them. The CDR3 sequence is CASSFLRETQYF. The DNA of the CDR3 is TGTGCCAGCAGCTTTCTCCGGGAGACCCAGTACTTC. The full variable domain, rest sourced from reference TRBV7-2 and TRBJ2-5, is GAGVSQSPSNKVTEKGKDVELRCDPISGHTALYWYRQSLGQGLEFLIYFQGNSAPDKSGLPSDRFSAERTGGSVSTLTIQRTQQEDSAVYLCASSFLRETQYFGPGTRLLVL.

The V gene is TRBV28, the J gene TRBJ1-2; D may be TRBD1 (6 bases). Per germline, CDR1 MDHEN and CDR2 SYDVKM. Between the trimmed V and J ends, which lost 5 bases and 0 bases, there was a span of 16 bases. The CDR3 spans 16 residues. CDR3 region: CASSAYTGFSNYGYTF. CDR3 sequence (DNA): TGTGCCAGCAGTGCATACACAGGGTTTTCTAACTATGGCTACACCTTC.

The chain combines TRBV5-1 with TRBJ1-4; weak D call: TRBD1 (5 bases). The CDR3 length is 14 residues. Trimming took 4 bases from V and 5 from J, leaving 12 bases between them. The germline V gene has CDR1 SGHRS and CDR2 YFSETQ. The CDR3 nucleotides are TGCGCCAGCAGCCTCGACAGCCCCAATGAAAAACTGTTTTTT. As protein: CASSLDSPNEKLFF.

This chain links TRBV6-1 with TRBJ1-1; no reliable D call. CDR3 length: 13 residues. V gave up 6 bases and J gave up 0 bases, with 8 bases separating them. Germline V lookup: CDR1 MNHNS, CDR2 SASEGT. DNA for the CDR3: TGTGCCAGCAGCAGGATTTTGAACACTGAAGCTTTCTTT. Amino acids: CASSRILNTEAFF.

This clone was seen only a few times. One end of the junction varies from germline; a read error may be responsible. CDR3 nucleotides: TGCGCCAGTGGACAGGAAAGGACCTTT. Amino acids: CASGQERTF. The chain combines TRBV10-2 with TRBJ1-1; 7 positions agree with TRBD1. Germline-derived CDR1 and CDR2 are WSHSY and SAAADI. The length of the CDR3 is 9 residues.

V and J are TRBV6-1 and TRBJ2-3, with D hard to call. CDR1 is MNHNS and CDR2 is SASEGT in the germline V gene. The length of the CDR3 is 12 residues. Trimming removed 2 bases at V and 8 bases at J, with 8 bases between. The CDR3 sequence: CASSETRGTQYF. The CDR3 bases are TGTGCCAGCAGTGAAACTCGAGGTACGCAGTATTTT.

In its sample, this clone was seen once. The chain recombines TRBV5-6 with TRBJ2-1; 8 bases map to TRBD1. The V and J ends lost 4 bases and 0 bases, in that order; junction bases with no gene match: 3. In germline, CDR1 is SGHDT, CDR2 YYEEEE. The CDR3 consists of 15 residues. CDR3 bases: TGTGCCAGCAGCACTACAGGGGGCTCCTACAATGAGCAGTTCTTC. Translating it yields CASSTTGGSYNEQFF.

This clone occurred once. This chain uses TRBV28 with TRBJ2-7; 9 bases map to TRBD2. The CDR3 is 15 residues long. With 6 bases clipped from V and 4 bases from J, the junction kept 10 bases outside the gene matches. The germline gives CDR1 MDHEN, CDR2 SYDVKM. The CDR3 DNA reads as TGTGCCAGCAGCCCCATAGCGGGAGCAAAATACGAGCAGTACTTC. This gives the protein CASSPIAGAKYEQYF.

J is TRBJ1-5 and V is TRBV28; D gene ambiguous. The V end was cut by 7 bases, the J end by 1 base, with 14 bases between. The CDR3 covers 15 residues. Germline CDR1 is MDHEN and CDR2 is SYDVKM. The CDR3 DNA sequence: TGTGCCAGCATCCGAGTTTCCGGCAGCAATCAGCCCCAGCATTTT. Protein sequence: CASIRVSGSNQPQHF.

The chain links TRBV7-8 to TRBJ2-5; TRBD2 might be the D (5 bases). The CDR3 covers 14 residues. Germline V gene sequence: CDR1 SGHVS, CDR2 FQNEAQ. V was cut by 6 bases and J by 2 bases, with 13 bases left in between. As DNA, the CDR3 is TGTGCCAGCAGACAAGGGCCGGGGCAAGAGACCCAGTACTTC. It translates to CASRQGPGQETQYF.